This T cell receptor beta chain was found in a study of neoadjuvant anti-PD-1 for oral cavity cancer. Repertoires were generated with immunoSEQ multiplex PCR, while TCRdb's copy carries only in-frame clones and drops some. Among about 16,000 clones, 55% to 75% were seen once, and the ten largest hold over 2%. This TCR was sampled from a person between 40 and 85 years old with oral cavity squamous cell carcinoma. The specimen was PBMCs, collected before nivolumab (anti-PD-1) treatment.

CDR3 bases: TGTGCCAGCAGCCCGGGGACAGGGGATCAGCCCCAGCATTTT. Protein sequence: CASSPGTGDQPQHF. The genes are TRBV5-4 and TRBJ1-5, with TRBD1 matching 10 bases. Germline-derived CDR1 and CDR2 are SGHNT and YYREEE (reference sequence). V lost 4 bases to trimming and J lost 5 bases; unmatched junction nucleotides: 3. The CDR3 contains 14 residues.